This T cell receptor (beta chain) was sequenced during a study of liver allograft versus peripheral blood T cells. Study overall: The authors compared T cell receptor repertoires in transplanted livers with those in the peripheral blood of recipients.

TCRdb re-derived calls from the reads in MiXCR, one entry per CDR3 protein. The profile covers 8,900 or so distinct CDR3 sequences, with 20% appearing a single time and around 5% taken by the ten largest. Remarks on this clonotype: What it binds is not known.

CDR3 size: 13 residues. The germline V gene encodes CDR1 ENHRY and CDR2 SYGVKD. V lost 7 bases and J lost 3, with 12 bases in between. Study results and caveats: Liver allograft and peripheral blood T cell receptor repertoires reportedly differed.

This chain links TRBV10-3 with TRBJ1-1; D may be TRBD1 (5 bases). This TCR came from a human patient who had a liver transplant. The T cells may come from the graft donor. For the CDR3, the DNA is TGTGCCATCACCCTTGACAGATACACTGAAGCTTTCTTT. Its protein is CAITLDRYTEAFF.